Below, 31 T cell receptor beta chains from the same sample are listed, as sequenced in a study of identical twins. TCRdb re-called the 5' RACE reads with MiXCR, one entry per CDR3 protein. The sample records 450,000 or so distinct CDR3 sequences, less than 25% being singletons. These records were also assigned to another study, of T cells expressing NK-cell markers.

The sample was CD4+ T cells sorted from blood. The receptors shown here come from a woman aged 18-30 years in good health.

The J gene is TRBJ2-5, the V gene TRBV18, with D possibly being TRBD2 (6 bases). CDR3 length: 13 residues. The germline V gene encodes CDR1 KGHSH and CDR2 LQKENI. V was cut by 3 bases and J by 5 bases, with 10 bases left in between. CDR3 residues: CASSPASGETQYF. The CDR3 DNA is TGTGCCAGCTCACCTGCCAGCGGGGAGACCCAGTACTTC. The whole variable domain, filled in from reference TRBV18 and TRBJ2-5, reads NAGVMQNPRHLVRRRGQEARLRCSPMKGHSHVYWYRQLPEEGLKFMVYLQKENIIDESGMPKERFSAEFPKEGPSILRIQQVVRGDSAAYFCASSPASGETQYFGPGTRLLVL.

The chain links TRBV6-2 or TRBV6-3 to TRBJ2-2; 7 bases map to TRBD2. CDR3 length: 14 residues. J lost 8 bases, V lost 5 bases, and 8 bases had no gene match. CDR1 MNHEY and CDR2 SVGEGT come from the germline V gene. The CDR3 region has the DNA TGTGCCAGCAGTCGTCGCGGGAGATCAGGGGAGCTGTTTTTT. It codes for CASSRRGRSGELFF.

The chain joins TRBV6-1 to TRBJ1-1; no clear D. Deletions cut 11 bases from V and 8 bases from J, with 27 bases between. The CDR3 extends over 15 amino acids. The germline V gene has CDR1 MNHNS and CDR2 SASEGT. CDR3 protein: CAGRSTNSHYKEAFF. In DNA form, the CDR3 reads TGTGCCGGTCGAAGCACGAACAGCCATTACAAAGAAGCTTTCTTT.

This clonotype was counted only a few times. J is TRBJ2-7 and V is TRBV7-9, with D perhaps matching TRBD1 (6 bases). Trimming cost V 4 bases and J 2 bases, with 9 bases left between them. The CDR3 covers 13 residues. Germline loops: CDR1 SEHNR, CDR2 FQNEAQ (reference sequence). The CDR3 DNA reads TGTGCCAGCAGCTCAACAGGGACCTACGAGCAGTACTTC. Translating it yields CASSSTGTYEQYF.

The CDR3, as DNA: TGTGCCAGCAGTTTTGGGACTTGGAGGCTCCTGGGGGAGCTGTTTTTT. Its translation is CASSFGTWRLLGELFF. The J gene is TRBJ2-2, the V gene TRBV12-3 or TRBV12-4, with D perhaps matching TRBD2 (6 bases). Trimming took off 3 bases at V and 8 bases at J, with 19 bases between the two ends. The CDR3 totals 16 residues.

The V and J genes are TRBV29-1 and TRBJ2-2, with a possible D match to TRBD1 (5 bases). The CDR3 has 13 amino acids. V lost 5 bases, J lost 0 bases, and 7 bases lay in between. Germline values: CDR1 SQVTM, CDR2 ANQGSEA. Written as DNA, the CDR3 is TGCAGCGTTTGGACACCGAACACCGGGGAGCTGTTTTTT. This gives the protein CSVWTPNTGELFF.

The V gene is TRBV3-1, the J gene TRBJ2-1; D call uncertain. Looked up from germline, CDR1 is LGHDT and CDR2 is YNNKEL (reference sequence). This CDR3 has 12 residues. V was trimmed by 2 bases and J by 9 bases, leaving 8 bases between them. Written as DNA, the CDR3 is TGTGCCAGCAGCCAACGCGGTGGTGAGCAGTTCTTC. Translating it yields CASSQRGGEQFF.

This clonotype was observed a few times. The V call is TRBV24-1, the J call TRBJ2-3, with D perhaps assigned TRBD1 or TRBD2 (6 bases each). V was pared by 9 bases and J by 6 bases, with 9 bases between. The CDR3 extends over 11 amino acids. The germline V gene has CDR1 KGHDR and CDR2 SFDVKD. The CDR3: CATGGGDTQYF. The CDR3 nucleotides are TGTGCCACCGGAGGGGGTGATACGCAGTATTTT.

The CDR3 is CASRGQGHTEAFF. The CDR3 nucleotides are TGTGCCAGCAGGGGACAGGGGCATACTGAAGCTTTCTTT. The chain couples TRBV12-3 or TRBV12-4 to TRBJ1-1; TRBD1 agrees at 10 bases. The V segment lost 6 bases and the J segment 5 bases; nucleotides outside the gene matches: 3. CDR3 size: 13 residues.

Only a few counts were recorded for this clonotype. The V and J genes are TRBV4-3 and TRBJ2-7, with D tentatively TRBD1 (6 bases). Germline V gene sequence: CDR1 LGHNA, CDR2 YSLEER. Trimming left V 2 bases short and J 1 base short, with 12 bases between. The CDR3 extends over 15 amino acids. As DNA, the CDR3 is TGCGCCAGCAGCCAATCCCGACAGGAATCCTACGAGCAGTACTTC. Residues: CASSQSRQESYEQYF.

The CDR3: CASSKGSRGDFSYNEQFF. Written as DNA, the CDR3 is TGTGCCAGCAGCAAAGGGTCAAGGGGGGATTTCTCCTACAATGAGCAGTTCTTC. The genes are TRBV21-1 and TRBJ2-1; TRBD1 was called by the table and not checked on the DNA. TRBV21-1 is a known pseudogene. This CDR3 is 18 amino acids long.

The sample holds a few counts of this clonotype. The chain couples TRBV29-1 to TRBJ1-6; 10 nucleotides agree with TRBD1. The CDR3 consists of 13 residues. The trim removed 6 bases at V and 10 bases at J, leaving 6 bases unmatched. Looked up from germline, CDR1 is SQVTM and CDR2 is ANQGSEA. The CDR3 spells CSVGQGRNSPLHF. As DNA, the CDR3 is TGCAGCGTGGGACAGGGGAGAAACTCACCCCTCCACTTT.

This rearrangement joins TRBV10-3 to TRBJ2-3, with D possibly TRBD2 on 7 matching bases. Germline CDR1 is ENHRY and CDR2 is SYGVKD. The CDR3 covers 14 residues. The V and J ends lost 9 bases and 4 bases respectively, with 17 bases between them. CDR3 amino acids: CAITRTGGPDTQYF. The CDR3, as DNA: TGTGCCATAACCCGGACGGGGGGCCCAGATACGCAGTATTTT.

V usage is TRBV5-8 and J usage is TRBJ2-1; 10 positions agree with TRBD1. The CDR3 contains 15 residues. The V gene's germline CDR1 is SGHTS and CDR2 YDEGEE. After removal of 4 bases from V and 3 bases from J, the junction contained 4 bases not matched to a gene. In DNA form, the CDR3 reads TGTGCCAGCAGCAACGGACAGGGGGACTACAATGAGCAGTTCTTC. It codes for CASSNGQGDYNEQFF.

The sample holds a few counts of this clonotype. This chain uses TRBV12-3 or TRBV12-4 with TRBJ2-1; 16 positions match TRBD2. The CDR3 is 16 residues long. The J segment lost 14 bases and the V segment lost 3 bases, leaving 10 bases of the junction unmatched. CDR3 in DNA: TGTGCCAGCAGTTTTGCGGGACTAGCGGGGGGGCGTTTGGAGTTCTTC. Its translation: CASSFAGLAGGRLEFF.

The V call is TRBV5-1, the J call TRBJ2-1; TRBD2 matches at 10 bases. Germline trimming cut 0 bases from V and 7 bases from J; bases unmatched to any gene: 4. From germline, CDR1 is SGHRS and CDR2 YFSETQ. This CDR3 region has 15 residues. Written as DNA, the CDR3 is TGCGCCAGCAGCTTGGGGCCTAGCGGGGGTAATGAGCAGTTCTTC. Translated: CASSLGPSGGNEQFF.

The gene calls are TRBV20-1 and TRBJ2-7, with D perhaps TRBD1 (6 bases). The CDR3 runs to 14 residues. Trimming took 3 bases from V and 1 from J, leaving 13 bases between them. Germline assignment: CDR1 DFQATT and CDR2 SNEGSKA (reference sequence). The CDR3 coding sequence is TGCAGTGCTAGTTCAGGGGCTAATTCCTACGAGCAGTACTTC. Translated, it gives CSASSGANSYEQYF.

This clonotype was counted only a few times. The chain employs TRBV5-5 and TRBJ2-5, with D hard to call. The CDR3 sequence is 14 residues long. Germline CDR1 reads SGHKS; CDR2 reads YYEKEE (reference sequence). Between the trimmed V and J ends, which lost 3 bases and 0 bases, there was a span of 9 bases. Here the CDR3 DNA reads TGTGCCAGCAGCTCGGACGGCAACCAAGAGACCCAGTACTTC. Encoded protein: CASSSDGNQETQYF.

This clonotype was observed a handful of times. The CDR3 region has the DNA TGCAGCGTTGTACTAGCGGGGTCTAGCACAGATACGCAGTATTTT. Amino acids: CSVVLAGSSTDTQYF. V and J are TRBV29-1 and TRBJ2-3; TRBD2 aligns across 10 bases. Looked up from germline, CDR1 is SQVTM and CDR2 is ANQGSEA. The CDR3 spans 15 residues. V lost 4 bases and J lost 0; bases outside the gene matches: 4.

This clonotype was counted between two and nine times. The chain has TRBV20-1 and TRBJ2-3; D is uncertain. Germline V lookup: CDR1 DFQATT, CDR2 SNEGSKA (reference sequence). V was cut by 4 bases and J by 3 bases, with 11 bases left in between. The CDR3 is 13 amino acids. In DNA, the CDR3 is TGCAGTGCTATGGTGGGCCCAACAGATACGCAGTATTTT. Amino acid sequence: CSAMVGPTDTQYF.

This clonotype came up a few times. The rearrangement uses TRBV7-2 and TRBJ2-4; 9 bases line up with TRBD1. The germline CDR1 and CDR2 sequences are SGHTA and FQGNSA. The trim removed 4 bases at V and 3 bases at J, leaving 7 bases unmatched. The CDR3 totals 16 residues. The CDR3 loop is CASSSKQGAGKNIQYF. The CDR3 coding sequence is TGTGCCAGCAGCTCAAAACAGGGGGCTGGCAAAAACATTCAGTACTTC.

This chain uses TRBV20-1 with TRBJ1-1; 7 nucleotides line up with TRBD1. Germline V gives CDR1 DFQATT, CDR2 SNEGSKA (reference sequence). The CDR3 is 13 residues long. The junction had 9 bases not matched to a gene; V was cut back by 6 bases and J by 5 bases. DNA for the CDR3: TGCAGTGCCCGACAGGGATTCGGGACTGAAGCTTTCTTT. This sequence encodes CSARQGFGTEAFF.

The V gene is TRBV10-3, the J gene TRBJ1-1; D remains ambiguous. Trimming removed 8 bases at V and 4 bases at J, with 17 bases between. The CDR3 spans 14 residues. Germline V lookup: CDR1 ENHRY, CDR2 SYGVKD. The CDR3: CAIRPGGRGTEAFF. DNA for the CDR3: TGTGCCATCCGACCTGGCGGGCGAGGCACTGAAGCTTTCTTT.

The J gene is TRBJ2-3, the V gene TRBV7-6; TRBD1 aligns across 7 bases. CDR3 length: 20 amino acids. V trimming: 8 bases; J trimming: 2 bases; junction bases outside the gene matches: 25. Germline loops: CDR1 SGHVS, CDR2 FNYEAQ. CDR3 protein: CASGPGGFVVRGGPTDTQYF. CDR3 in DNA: TGTGCCAGCGGACCTGGCGGGTTTGTGGTTCGAGGGGGCCCCACAGATACGCAGTATTTT.

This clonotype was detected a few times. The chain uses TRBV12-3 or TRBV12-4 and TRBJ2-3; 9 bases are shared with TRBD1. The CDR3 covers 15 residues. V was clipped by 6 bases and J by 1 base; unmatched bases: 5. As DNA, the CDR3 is TGTGCCAGCAGGGTACAGGGGGCAGGCACAGATACGCAGTATTTT. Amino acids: CASRVQGAGTDTQYF.

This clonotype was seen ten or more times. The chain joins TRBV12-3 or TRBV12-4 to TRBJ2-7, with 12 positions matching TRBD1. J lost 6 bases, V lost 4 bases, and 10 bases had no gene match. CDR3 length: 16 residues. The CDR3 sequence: CASSSAGQGALGEQYF. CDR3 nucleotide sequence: TGTGCCAGCAGTTCGGCGGGACAGGGGGCGCTTGGCGAGCAGTACTTC.

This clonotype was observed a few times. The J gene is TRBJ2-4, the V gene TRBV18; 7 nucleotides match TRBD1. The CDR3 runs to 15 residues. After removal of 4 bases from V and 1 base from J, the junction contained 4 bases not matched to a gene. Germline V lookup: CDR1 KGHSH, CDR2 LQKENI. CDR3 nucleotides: TGTGCCAGCTCACAGACAGGGTGGGCCAAAAACATTCAGTACTTC. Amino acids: CASSQTGWAKNIQYF.

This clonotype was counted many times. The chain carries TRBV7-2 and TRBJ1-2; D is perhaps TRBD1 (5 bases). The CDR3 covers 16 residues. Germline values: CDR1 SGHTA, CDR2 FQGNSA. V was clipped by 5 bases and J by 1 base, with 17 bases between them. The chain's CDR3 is CASSLQTGTVNYGYTF. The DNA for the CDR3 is TGTGCCAGCAGCCTGCAGACGGGGACGGTTAACTATGGCTACACCTTC.

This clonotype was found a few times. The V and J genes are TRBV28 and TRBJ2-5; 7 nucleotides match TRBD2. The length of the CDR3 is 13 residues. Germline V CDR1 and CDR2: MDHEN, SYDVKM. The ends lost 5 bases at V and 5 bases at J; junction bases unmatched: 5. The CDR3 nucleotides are TGTGCCAGCAGTGGGAGGGCCTGGGAGACCCAGTACTTC. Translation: CASSGRAWETQYF.

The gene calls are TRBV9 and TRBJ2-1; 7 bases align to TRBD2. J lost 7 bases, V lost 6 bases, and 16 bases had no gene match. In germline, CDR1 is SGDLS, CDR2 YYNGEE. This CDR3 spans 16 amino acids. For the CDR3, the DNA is TGTGCCAGCACCTCCTCTTTAGCGGGTGGCTTTAATGAGCAGTTCTTC. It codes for CASTSSLAGGFNEQFF.

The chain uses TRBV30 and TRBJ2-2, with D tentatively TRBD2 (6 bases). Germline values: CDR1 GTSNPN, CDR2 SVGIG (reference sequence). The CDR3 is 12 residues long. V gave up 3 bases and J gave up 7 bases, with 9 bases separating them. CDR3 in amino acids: CAWSRRGGELFF. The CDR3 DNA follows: TGTGCCTGGAGCAGGCGGGGCGGGGAGCTGTTTTTT. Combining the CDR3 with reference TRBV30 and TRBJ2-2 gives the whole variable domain SQTIHQWPATLVQPVGSPLSLECTVEGTSNPNLYWYRQAAGRGLQLLFYSVGIGQISSEVPQNLSASRPQDRQFILSSKKLLLSDSGFYLCAWSRRGGELFFGEGSRLTVL.